This T cell receptor (beta chain) appears in the sequencing data of a study of T cell changes during pregnancy in multiple sclerosis. Germline trimming cut 4 bases from V and 1 base from J; bases unmatched to any gene: 7. The CDR3 extends over 15 amino acids. Germline values: CDR1 SGHKS, CDR2 YYEKEE (reference sequence). Only in-frame clones appear in the TCRdb table, and some are missing; sequencing was by immunoSEQ multiplex PCR. The repertoire holds tens of thousands of clones, with less than 95% as singletons. The origin of this receptor is a female donor with multiple sclerosis, enrolled in a pregnancy study. The gene calls are TRBV5-5 and TRBJ2-7, with 8 bases matching TRBD2. The material sequenced was CD8+ T cells from peripheral blood mononuclear cells, taken in the first trimester of pregnancy. The CDR3 sequence: CASSMYLAGSYEQYF. For the CDR3, the DNA is TGTGCCAGCAGCATGTACCTAGCGGGTTCCTACGAGCAGTACTTC.